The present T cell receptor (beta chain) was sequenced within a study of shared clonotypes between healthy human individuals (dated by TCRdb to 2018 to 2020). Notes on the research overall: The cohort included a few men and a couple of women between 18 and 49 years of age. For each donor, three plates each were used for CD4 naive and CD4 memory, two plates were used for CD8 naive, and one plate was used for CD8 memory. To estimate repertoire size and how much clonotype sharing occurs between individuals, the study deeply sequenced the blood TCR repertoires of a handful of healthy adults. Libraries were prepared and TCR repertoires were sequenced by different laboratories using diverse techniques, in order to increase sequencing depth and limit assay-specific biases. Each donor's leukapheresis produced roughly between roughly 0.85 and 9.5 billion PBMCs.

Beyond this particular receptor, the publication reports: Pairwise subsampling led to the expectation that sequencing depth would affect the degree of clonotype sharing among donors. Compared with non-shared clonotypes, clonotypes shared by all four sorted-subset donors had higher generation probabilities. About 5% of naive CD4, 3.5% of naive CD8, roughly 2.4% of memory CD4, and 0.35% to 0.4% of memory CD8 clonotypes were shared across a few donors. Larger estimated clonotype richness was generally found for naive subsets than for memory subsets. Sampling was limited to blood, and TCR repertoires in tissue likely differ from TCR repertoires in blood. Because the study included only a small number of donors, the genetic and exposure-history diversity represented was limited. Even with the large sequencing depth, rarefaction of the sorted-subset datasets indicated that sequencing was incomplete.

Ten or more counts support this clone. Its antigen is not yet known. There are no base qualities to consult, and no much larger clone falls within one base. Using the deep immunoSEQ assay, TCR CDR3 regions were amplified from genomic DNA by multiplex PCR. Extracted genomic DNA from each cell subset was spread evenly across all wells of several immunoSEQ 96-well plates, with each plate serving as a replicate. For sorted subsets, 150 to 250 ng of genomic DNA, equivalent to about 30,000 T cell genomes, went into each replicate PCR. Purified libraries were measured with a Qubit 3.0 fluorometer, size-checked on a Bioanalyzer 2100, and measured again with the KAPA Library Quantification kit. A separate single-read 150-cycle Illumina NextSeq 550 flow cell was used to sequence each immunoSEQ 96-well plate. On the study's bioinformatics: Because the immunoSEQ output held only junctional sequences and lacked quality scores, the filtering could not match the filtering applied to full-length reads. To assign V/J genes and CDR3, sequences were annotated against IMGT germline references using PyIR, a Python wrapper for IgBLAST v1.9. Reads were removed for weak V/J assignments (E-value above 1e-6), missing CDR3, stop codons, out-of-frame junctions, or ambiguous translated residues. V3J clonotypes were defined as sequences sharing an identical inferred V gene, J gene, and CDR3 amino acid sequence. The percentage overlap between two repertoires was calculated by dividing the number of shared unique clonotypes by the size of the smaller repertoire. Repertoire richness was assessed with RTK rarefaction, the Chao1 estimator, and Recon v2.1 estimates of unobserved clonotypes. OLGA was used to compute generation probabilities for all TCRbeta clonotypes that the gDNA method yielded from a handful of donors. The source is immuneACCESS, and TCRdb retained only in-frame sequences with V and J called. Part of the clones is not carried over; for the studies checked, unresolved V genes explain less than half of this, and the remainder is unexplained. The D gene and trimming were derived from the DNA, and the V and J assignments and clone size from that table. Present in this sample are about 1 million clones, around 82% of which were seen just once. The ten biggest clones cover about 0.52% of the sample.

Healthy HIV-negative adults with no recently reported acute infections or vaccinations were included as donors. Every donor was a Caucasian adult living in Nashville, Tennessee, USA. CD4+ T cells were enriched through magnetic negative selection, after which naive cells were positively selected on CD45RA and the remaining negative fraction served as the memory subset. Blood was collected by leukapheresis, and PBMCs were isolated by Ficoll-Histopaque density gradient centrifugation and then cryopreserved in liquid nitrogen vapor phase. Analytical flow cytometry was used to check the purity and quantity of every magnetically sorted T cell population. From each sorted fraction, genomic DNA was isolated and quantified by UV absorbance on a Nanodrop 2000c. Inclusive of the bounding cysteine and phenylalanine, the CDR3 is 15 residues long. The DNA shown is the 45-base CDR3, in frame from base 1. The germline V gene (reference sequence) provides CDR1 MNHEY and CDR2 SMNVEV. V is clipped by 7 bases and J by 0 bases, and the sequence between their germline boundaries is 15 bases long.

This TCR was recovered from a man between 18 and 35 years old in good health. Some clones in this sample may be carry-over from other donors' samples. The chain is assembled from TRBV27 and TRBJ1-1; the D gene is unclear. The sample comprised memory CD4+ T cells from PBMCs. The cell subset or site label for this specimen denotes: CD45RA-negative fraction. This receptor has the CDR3 CASKVGSIMNTEAFF. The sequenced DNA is TGTGCCAGCAAAGTAGGCTCTATCATGAACACTGAAGCTTTCTTT.